The TCR beta chain under discussion was sequenced for a study of blood T cell repertoires in COVID-19. Study summary: From the United States, Italy and Spain came samples of acute and convalescent COVID-19. Sources were T cells, B-cell-depleted T cells, or PBMCs; the material itself was cDNA or gDNA.

J lost 4 bases, V lost 7 bases, and 8 bases had no gene match. CDR1 is SGDLS and CDR2 is YYNGEE in the germline V gene. The CDR3 sequence is 14 residues long. Authors' analysis steps: Reference gene primer amplification gave estimated nucleated cell counts. TCRdb's copy holds only in-frame clones and misses some; the assay was immunoSEQ multiplex PCR. V, J and clone size reflect that table, while D and trimming were determined from the DNA. The repertoire consists of around 170,000 clones, with about 88% occurring once and the leading ten covering around 15%. The material sequenced was peripheral blood. The rearrangement uses TRBV9 and TRBJ1-2; TRBD1 matches at 9 bases. This TCR came from a man aged 25 to 40 with active or convalescent COVID-19. CDR3 sequence: CASSTGGRSYGYTF. In DNA form, the CDR3 reads TGTGCCAGCTCTACAGGGGGCCGGAGCTATGGCTACACCTTC. Full variable domain (missing parts from reference TRBV9 and TRBJ1-2): DSGVTQTPKHLITATGQRVTLRCSPRSGDLSVYWYQQSLDQGLQFLIQYYNGEERAKGNILERFSAQQFPDLHSELNLSSLELGDSALYFCASSTGGRSYGYTFGSGTRLTVV.